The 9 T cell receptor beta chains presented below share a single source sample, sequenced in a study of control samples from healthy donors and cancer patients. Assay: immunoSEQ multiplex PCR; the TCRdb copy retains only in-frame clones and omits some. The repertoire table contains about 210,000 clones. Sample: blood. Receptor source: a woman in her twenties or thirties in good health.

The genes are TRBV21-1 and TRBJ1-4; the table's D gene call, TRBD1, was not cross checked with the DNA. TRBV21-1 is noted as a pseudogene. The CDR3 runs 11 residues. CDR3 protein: CASESRWSLFF. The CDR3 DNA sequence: TGTGCCAGTGAATCCAGGTGGTCACTGTTTTTT.

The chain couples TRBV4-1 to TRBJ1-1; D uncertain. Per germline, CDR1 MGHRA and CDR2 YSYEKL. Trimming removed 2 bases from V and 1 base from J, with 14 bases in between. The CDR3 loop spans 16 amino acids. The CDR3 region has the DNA TGCGCCAGCAGCCAAACCCCTGGACGGAGGAACACTGAAGCTTTCTTT. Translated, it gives CASSQTPGRRNTEAFF.

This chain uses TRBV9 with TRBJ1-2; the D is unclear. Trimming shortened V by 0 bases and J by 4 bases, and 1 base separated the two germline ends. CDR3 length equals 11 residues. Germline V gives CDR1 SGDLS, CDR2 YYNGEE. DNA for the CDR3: TGTGCCAGCAGCGTAGGCTATGGCTACACCTTC. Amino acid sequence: CASSVGYGYTF.

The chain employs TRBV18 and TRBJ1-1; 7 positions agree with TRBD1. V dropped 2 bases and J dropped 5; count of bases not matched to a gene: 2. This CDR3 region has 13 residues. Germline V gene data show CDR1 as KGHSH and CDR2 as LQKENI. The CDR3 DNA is TGTGCCAGCTCACCAACAGGGGAGACTGAAGCTTTCTTT. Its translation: CASSPTGETEAFF.

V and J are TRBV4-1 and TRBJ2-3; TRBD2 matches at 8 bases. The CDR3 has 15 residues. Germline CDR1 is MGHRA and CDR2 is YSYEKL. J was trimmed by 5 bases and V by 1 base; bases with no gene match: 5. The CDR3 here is CASSQAERGLDTQYF. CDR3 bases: TGCGCCAGCAGCCAAGCCGAGCGGGGGTTAGATACGCAGTATTTT.

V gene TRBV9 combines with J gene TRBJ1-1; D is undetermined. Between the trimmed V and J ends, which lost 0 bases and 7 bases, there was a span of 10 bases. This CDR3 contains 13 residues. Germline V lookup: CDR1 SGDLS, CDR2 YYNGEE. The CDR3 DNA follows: TGTGCCAGCAGCGTAGGGTCAGCTAATGAAGCTTTCTTT. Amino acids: CASSVGSANEAFF.

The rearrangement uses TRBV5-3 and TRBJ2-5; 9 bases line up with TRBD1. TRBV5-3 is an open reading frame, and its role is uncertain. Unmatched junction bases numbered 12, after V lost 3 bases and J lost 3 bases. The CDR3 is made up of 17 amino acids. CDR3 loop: CARSSSNSDRGEETQYF. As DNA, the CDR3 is TGTGCCAGAAGCTCGAGCAACTCCGACAGGGGGGAAGAGACCCAGTACTTC.

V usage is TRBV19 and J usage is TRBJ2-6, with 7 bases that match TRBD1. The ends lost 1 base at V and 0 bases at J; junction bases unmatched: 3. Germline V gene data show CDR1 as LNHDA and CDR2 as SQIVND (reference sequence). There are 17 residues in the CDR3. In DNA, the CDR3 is TGTGCCAGTAGTATAGGCACAGGGGTCTCTGGGGCCAACGTCCTGACTTTC. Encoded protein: CASSIGTGVSGANVLTF.

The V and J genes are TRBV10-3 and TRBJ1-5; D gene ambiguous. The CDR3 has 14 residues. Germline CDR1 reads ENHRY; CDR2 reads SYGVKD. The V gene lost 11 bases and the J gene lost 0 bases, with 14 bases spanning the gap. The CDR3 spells CAPGVSYSNQPQHF. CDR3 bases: TGTGCCCCTGGCGTAAGCTATAGCAATCAGCCCCAGCATTTT.